This TCR beta chain was identified during a study of blood T cell repertoires in COVID-19. Study overall: COVID-19 samples from acute and convalescent phases originated in the United States, Italy and Spain. PBMCs, B-cell-depleted T cells, or T cells provided the cDNA or gDNA that made up the material.

Only in-frame clones appear in the TCRdb table, and some are missing; sequencing was by immunoSEQ multiplex PCR. Of approximately 70,000 clones listed, roughly 83% are singletons. There are a few counts of this clone. The receptor was isolated from an elderly man with active or convalescent COVID-19. Material for sequencing was peripheral blood.

The CDR3 sequence is CASSTRDRGRYQPQHF. In DNA, the CDR3 is TGTGCCAGTAGTACGCGGGACAGGGGGCGATATCAGCCCCAGCATTTT. The V call is TRBV19, the J call TRBJ1-5, with 12 nucleotides matching TRBD1. CDR1 and CDR2 from the germline V gene are LNHDA and SQIVND (reference sequence). CDR3 size: 16 residues. Germline trimming cut 4 bases from V and 5 bases from J; bases unmatched to any gene: 6.